Given below is one TCR beta chain in context. The data were produced by immunoSEQ multiplex PCR, yet TCRdb's version contains in-frame clones alone and is incomplete. This sample has about 100,000 clones; 90% occur once, and the top ten carry 0.25% to 0.35%. V lost 1 base and J lost 3, with 12 bases in between. Germline-derived CDR1 and CDR2 are SGHDN and FVKESK. This CDR3 contains 15 residues. This specimen comes from a study of OX40 agonist ivuxolimab in advanced cancers. Sequenced here: CD4+ or CD8+ T cells sorted from blood, sampled in a trial of the OX40 agonist ivuxolimab. The receptor was derived from an adult with an advanced solid tumor such as melanoma, head and neck, liver or kidney cancer. V gene TRBV14 combines with J gene TRBJ1-1; a possible D gene is TRBD1 (6 bases). The CDR3 is CASSQGRGGHTEAFF. The CDR3, as DNA: TGTGCCAGCAGCCAAGGCAGGGGAGGTCACACTGAAGCTTTCTTT.